The next 9 T cell receptor beta chains were all read from a single sample in a study of blood T cell repertoires in COVID-19. The table came from immunoSEQ multiplex PCR; TCRdb's copy has only in-frame clones and leaves some out. The profile covers about 330,000 clones, with approximately 85% appearing a single time and roughly 7% taken by the ten largest. The sample was peripheral blood. The receptors come from a human donor in a cohort sampled during active COVID-19.

V gene TRBV18 combines with J gene TRBJ1-2; possible D gene TRBD1, 6 bases. The CDR3 extends over 13 amino acids. Germline V lookup: CDR1 KGHSH, CDR2 LQKENI. Trimming took 4 bases from V and 8 from J, leaving 14 bases between them. For the CDR3, the DNA is TGTGCCAGCTCACTGCGACAGGACGGAGGCTACACCTTC. This gives the protein CASSLRQDGGYTF. Full variable domain (missing parts from reference TRBV18 and TRBJ1-2): NAGVMQNPRHLVRRRGQEARLRCSPMKGHSHVYWYRQLPEEGLKFMVYLQKENIIDESGMPKERFSAEFPKEGPSILRIQQVVRGDSAAYFCASSLRQDGGYTFGSGTRLTVV.

V gene TRBV9 combines with J gene TRBJ2-7, with 8 bases lining up with TRBD2. The junction had 9 bases not matched to a gene; V was cut back by 4 bases and J by 3 bases. Germline CDR1 and CDR2: SGDLS and YYNGEE. The CDR3 contains 15 residues. The CDR3 coding sequence is TGTGCCAGCAGCCCACCCGGGAGGGAGATCTACGAGCAGTACTTC. Its translation: CASSPPGREIYEQYF.

The chain has TRBV5-1 and TRBJ1-3; D is ambiguous. Trimming shortened V by 1 base and J by 6 bases, and 17 bases separated the two germline ends. CDR1 is SGHRS, CDR2 YFSETQ, per germline. The CDR3 sequence is 16 residues long. The CDR3 region has the DNA TGCGCCAGCAGCTTGAGACATCCAATTTTAACAAACACCATATATTTT. Protein product: CASSLRHPILTNTIYF.

The chain recombines TRBV5-8 with TRBJ2-5, with TRBD1 matching 8 bases. The CDR3 spans 13 residues. Germline-derived CDR1 and CDR2 are SGHTS and YDEGEE. Trimming cost V 4 bases and J 5 bases; bases outside gene matches: 4. For the CDR3, the DNA is TGTGCCAGCAGCCGGACAGGGTGGGAGACCCAGTACTTC. Its translation is CASSRTGWETQYF.

The chain has TRBV10-3 and TRBJ2-5, with D tentatively TRBD2 (6 bases). Trimming removed 3 bases at V and 2 bases at J, with 10 bases between. The germline CDR1 and CDR2 sequences are ENHRY and SYGVKD. CDR3 length: 14 residues. The CDR3 DNA sequence: TGTGCCATCAGTGATCCGGGGGAACAAGAGACCCAGTACTTC. It codes for CAISDPGEQETQYF.

V gene TRBV7-3 combines with J gene TRBJ2-2; TRBD1 matches at 9 bases. This CDR3 has 15 residues. V gave up 5 bases and J gave up 5 bases; unmatched junction bases: 6. Germline CDR1 is SGHTA and CDR2 is FQGTGA. This CDR3 reads CASSTGQGFTGELFF. The CDR3 coding sequence is TGTGCCAGCAGCACGGGACAGGGATTTACCGGGGAGCTGTTTTTT.

V is TRBV24-1 and J is TRBJ1-5; TRBD1 aligns across 7 bases. The germline V gene encodes CDR1 KGHDR and CDR2 SFDVKD. Trimming took 4 bases from V and 5 from J; bases not matched to a gene: 4. CDR3 length: 14 amino acids. The CDR3 region has the DNA TGTGCCACCAGTGACTTAGGGGGCTATCAGCCCCAGCATTTT. Amino acids: CATSDLGGYQPQHF.

In the case of this clone: Compared with germline, one end of the junction differs, possibly owing to a read error. The rearrangement links TRBV19 to TRBJ1-1; possibly TRBD1 for D (6 bases). Germline CDR1 LNHDA, CDR2 SQIVND (reference sequence). The CDR3 extends over 13 amino acids. In DNA, the CDR3 is TGCAGAGCGGGGGGGCCTATGAACACTGAAGCTTTCTTT. Translating gives CRAGGPMNTEAFF. Looking up the rest from reference TRBV19 and TRBJ1-1 gives the full variable domain: DGGITQSPKYLFRKEGQNVTLSCEQNLNHDAMYWYRQDPGQGLRLIYYSQIVNDFQKGDIAEGYSVSREKKESFPLTVTSAQKNPTAFYLCRAGGPMNTEAFFGQGTRLTVV.

In its sample, this clone was seen many times. This rearrangement joins TRBV10-1 to TRBJ1-2, with unresolved D. The CDR3 length is 11 residues. The V end was cut by 8 bases, the J end by 8 bases, with 12 bases between. Germline lookup yields CDR1 WNHNN and CDR2 SYGVQD (reference sequence). CDR3 coding DNA: TGCGCCAGCTCCACTCGGTTGGGCTACACCTTC. The encoded protein is CASSTRLGYTF.